Reported below is one T cell receptor beta chain. Its specificity is not known. The assay, immunoSEQ v3.0, was run at survey level. TCRdb keeps only in-frame clones here, not all; method: immunoSEQ multiplex PCR. The data show 24,000 or so clones, 90% to 95% seen once. At least two post-ART and at least one pre-ART PBMC sample were available for each donor. The sample comes from a study of long-term antiretroviral therapy in people with HIV. Study findings and constraints: It was observed that HIV repertoires exhibited narrower CDR3 length ranges than controls. Transplant-donor-level diversity was not reached after ART, though diversity increased.

This CDR3 contains 15 residues. Per the germline V gene, CDR1 is MNHEY and CDR2 is SMNVEV (reference sequence). V trimming: 6 bases; J trimming: 5 bases; junction bases outside the gene matches: 5. The TCR originated in a woman aged 45 to 65 with HIV. The specimen was unsorted PBMCs, collected more than 4.7 years after starting antiretroviral therapy. This chain connects TRBV27 to TRBJ2-2; 11 nucleotides align to TRBD2. CDR3 region: CASSLAGGGTGELFF. The CDR3 DNA reads TGTGCCAGCAGCCTAGCGGGAGGCGGTACCGGGGAGCTGTTTTTT.